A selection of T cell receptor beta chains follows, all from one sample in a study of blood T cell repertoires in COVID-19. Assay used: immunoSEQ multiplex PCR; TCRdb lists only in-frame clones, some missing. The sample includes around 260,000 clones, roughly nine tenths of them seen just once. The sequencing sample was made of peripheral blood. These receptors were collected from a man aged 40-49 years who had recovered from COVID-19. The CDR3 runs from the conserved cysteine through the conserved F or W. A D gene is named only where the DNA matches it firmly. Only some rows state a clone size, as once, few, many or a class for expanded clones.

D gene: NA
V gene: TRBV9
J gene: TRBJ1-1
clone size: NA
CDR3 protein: CASSVGPGATEAFF
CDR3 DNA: TGTGCCAGCAGCGTAGGGCCAGGGGCCACTGAAGCTTTCTTT

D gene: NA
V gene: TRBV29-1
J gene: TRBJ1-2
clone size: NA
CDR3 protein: CSVELGAGGYTF
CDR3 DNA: TGCAGCGTTGAATTGGGGGCGGGCGGCTACACCTTC

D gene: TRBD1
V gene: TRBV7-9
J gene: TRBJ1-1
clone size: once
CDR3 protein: CASHKRGKSGGASTEAFF
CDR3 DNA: TGTGCCAGCCACAAGAGGGGGAAGTCAGGGGGCGCGAGCACTGAAGCTTTCTTT

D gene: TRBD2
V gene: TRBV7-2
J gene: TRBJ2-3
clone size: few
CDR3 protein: CASSLSRGGADTQYF
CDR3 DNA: TGTGCCAGCAGCCTCTCCCGGGGGGGGGCAGATACGCAGTATTTT

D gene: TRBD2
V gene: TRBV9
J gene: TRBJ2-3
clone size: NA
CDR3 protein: CASSNGLAGPTDTQYF
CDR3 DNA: TGTGCCAGCAGTAACGGACTAGCGGGTCCCACAGATACGCAGTATTTT

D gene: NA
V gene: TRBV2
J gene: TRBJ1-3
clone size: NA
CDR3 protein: CASSEAARLRGNTIYF
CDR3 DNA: TGTGCCAGCAGTGAAGCGGCCAGGTTACGTGGAAACACCATATATTTT

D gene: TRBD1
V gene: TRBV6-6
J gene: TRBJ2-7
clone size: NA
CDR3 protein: CASSRPGQGYEQYF
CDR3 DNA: TGTGCCAGCAGCCGCCCGGGACAGGGCTACGAGCAGTACTTC

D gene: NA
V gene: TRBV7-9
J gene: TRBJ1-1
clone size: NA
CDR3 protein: CASSLAAGILNTEAFF
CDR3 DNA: TGTGCCAGCAGCTTAGCAGCCGGGATCTTGAACACTGAAGCTTTCTTT

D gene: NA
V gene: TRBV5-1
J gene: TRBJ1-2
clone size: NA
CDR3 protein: CASSLAGVGYGYTF
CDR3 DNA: TGCGCCAGCAGCTTGGCCGGTGTCGGCTATGGCTACACCTTC

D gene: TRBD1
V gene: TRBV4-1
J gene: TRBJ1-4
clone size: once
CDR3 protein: CASSQDTGTGEVSNEKLFF
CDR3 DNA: TGCGCCAGCAGCCAAGATACTGGTACAGGGGAAGTATCTAATGAAAAACTGTTTTTT

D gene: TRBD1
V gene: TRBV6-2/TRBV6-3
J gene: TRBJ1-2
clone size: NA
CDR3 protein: CASSYRTGDYGYTF
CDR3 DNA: TGTGCCAGCAGTTACCGGACAGGGGACTATGGCTACACCTTC

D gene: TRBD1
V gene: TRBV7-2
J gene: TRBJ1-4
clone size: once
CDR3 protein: CASSLEGQAPFQKLFF
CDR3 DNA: TGTGCCAGCAGCTTAGAGGGACAGGCTCCATTTCAAAAACTGTTTTTT

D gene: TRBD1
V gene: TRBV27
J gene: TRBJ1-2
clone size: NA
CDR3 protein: CASSTDRAHGYTF
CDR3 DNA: TGTGCCAGCAGCACCGACAGGGCACATGGCTACACCTTC